The present entry profiles one T cell receptor beta chain with its context. One end of the junction does not line up with germline, which may come from a read error. The same CDR3 also results from other DNA sequences found in this sample. The data stem from a study of shared clonotypes between healthy human individuals. HIV-negative, healthy adults without recent acute infections or vaccinations were the donors. Every contributor of samples was a Caucasian grown-up residing in Nashville, Tennessee. It was on ten immunoSEQ deep assay plates that unsorted PBMC DNA was sequenced. Profiling relied on immunoSEQ multiplex PCR, and the TCRdb table lists in-frame clones only, not all of them. The sample has roughly 480,000 clones, 79% seen once; the top ten hold more than 10%. Germline CDR1 is GTSNPN and CDR2 is SVGIG (reference sequence). The CDR3 is 15 residues long.

Sequenced sample: PBMCs. The sequence was collected from a woman between 40 and 55 years old in good health. Some clones in this sample may be carry-over from other donors' samples. This chain links TRBV30 with TRBJ2-2; D is possibly TRBD1 (6 bases). CDR3 coding DNA: TGCGCCTGGAGCAGGCAGGGGTCGAACACCGGGGAGCTGTTTTTT. It is translated as CAWSRQGSNTGELFF. Variable domain in full (rest from reference TRBV30 and TRBJ2-2): SQTIHQWPATLVQPVGSPLSLECTVEGTSNPNLYWYRQAAGRGLQLLFYSVGIGQISSEVPQNLSASRPQDRQFILSSKKLLLSDSGFYLCAWSRQGSNTGELFFGEGSRLTVL.